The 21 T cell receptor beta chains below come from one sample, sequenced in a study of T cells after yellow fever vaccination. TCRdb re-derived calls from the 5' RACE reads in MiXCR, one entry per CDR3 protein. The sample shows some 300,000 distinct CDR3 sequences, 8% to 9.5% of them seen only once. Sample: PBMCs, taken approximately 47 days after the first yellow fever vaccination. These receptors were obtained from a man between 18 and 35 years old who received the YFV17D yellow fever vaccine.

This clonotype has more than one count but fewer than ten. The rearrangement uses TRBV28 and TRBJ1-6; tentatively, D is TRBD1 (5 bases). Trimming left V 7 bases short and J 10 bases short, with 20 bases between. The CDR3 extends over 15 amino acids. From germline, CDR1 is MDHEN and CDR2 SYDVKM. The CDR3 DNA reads TGTGCCAGCACCCGATCCCCAGGGATAGGATCACCCCTCCACTTT. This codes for CASTRSPGIGSPLHF.

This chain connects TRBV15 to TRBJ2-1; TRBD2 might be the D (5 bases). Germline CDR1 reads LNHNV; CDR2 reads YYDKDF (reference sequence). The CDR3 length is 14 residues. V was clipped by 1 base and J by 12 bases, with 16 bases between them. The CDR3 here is CATSRVSGAAMQFF. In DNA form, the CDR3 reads TGTGCCACCAGCAGAGTGAGTGGAGCGGCCATGCAGTTCTTC.

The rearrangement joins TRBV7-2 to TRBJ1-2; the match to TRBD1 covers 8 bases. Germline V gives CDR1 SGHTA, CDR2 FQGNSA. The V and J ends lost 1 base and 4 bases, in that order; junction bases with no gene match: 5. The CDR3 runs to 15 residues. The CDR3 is CASSLVDRVIYGYTF. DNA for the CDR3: TGTGCCAGCAGCTTAGTGGACAGGGTAATCTATGGCTACACCTTC.

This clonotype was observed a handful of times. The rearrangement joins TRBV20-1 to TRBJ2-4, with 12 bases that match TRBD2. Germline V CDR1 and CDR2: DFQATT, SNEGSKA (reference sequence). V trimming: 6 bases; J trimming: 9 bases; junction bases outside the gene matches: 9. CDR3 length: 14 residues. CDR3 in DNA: TGCAGTGCCCCACTAGCGGGGGGCTTTGGCATTCAGTACTTC. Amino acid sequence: CSAPLAGGFGIQYF.

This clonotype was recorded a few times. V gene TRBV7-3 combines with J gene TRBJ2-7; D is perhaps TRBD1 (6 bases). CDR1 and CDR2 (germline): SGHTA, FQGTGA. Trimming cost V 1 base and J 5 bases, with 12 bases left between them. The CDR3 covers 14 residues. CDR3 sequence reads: CASSLISGAHEQYF. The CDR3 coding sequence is TGTGCCAGCAGCTTAATATCAGGGGCCCACGAGCAGTACTTC.

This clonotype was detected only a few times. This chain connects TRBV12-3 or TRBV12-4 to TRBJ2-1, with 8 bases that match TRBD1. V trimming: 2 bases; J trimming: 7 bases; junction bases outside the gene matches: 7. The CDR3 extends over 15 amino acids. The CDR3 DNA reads TGTGCCAGCAGTTTAAGGGCAGGGGGCTCGAATGAGCAGTTCTTC. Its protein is CASSLRAGGSNEQFF.

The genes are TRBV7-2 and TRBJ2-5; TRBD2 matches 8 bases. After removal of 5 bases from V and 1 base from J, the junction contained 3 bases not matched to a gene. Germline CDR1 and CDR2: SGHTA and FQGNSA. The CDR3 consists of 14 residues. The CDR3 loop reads CASSVRGAQETQYF. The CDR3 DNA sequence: TGTGCCAGCAGCGTGCGGGGGGCCCAAGAGACCCAGTACTTC.

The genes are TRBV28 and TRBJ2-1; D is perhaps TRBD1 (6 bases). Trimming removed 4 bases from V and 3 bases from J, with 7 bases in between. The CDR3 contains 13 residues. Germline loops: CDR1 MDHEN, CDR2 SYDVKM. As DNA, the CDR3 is TGTGCCAGCAGTTACAGGGTCTACAATGAGCAGTTCTTC. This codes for CASSYRVYNEQFF.

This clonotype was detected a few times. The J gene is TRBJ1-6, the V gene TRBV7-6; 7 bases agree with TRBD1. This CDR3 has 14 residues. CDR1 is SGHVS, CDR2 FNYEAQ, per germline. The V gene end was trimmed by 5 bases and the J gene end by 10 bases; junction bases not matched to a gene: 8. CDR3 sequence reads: CASSPSGGRSPLHF. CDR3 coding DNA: TGTGCCAGCAGCCCATCAGGGGGTCGATCACCCCTCCACTTT.

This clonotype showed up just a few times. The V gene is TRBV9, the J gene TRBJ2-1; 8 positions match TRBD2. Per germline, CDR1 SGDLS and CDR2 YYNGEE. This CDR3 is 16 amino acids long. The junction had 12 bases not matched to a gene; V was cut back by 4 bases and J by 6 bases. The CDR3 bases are TGTGCCAGCAGCCTAATAACGGGGGGGCCCCTCAATGAGCAGTTCTTC. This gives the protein CASSLITGGPLNEQFF.

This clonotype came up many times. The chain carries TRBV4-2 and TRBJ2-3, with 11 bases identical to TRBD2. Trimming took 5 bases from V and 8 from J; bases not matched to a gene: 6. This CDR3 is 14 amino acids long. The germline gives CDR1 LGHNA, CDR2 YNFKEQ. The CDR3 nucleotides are TGTGCCAGCAGCGAACTAGCGGGGGAGAGTACGCAGTATTTT. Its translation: CASSELAGESTQYF.

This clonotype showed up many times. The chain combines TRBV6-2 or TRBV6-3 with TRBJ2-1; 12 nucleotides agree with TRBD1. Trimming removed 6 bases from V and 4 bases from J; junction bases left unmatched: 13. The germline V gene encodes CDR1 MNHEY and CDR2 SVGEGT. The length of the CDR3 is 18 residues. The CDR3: CASRFLPGQGAHYNEQFF. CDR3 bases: TGTGCCAGCAGATTTCTTCCGGGACAGGGGGCTCATTACAATGAGCAGTTCTTC.

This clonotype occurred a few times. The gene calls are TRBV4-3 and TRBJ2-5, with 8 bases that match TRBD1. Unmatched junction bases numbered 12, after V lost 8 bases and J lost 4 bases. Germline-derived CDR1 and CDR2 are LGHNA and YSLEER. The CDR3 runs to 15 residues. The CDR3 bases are TGCGCCAGCTCGCACACAGGGGGGCCGTTAGAGACCCAGTACTTC. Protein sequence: CASSHTGGPLETQYF.

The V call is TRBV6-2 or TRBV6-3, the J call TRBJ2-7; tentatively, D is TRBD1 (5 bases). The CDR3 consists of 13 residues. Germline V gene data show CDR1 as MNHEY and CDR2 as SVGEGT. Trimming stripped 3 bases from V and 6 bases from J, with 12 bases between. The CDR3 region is CASSYGASVEQYV. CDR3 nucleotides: TGTGCCAGCAGTTATGGGGCGTCGGTCGAGCAGTACGTC.

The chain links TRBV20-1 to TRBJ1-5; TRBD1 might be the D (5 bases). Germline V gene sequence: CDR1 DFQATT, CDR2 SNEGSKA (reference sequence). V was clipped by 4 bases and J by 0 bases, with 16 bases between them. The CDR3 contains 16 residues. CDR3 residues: CSATDKTRGSNQPQHF. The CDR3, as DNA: TGCAGTGCTACCGACAAGACTAGGGGTAGCAATCAGCCCCAGCATTTT.

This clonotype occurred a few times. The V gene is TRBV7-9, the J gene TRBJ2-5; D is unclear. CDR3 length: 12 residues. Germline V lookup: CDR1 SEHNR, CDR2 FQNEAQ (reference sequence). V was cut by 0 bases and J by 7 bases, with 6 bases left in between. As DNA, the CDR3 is TGTGCCAGCAGCTTAGCGGCGGCGACCCAGTACTTC. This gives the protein CASSLAAATQYF.

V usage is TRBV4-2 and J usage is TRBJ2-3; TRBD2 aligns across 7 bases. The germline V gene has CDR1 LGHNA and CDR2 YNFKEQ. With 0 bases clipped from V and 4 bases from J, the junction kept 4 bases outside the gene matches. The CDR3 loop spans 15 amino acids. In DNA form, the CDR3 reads TGTGCCAGCAGCCAAGATGGGGGGAGGGCAGATACGCAGTATTTT. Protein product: CASSQDGGRADTQYF.

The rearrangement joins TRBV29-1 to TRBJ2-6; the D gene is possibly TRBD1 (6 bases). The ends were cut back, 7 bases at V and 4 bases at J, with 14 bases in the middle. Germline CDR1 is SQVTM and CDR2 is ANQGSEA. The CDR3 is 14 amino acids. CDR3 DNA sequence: TGCAGCGCACTACAGGGCCCGGGGGCCAACGTCCTGACTTTC. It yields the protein CSALQGPGANVLTF.

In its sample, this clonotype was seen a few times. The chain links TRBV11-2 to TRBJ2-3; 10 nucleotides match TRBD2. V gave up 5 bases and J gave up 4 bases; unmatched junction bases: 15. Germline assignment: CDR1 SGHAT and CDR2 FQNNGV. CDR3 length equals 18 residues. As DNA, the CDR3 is TGTGCCAGCAGCCTTCTCGTCGGCGCTAGCGGGGGTTCAGATACGCAGTATTTT. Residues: CASSLLVGASGGSDTQYF.

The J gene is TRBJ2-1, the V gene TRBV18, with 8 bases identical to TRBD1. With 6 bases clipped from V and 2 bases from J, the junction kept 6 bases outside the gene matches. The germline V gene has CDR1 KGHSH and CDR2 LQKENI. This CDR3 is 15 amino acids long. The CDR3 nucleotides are TGTGCCAGCTCCGAGGACAGGGCACCCTACAATGAGCAGTTCTTC. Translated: CASSEDRAPYNEQFF. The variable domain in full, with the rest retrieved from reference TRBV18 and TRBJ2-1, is NAGVMQNPRHLVRRRGQEARLRCSPMKGHSHVYWYRQLPEEGLKFMVYLQKENIIDESGMPKERFSAEFPKEGPSILRIQQVVRGDSAAYFCASSEDRAPYNEQFFGPGTRLTVL.

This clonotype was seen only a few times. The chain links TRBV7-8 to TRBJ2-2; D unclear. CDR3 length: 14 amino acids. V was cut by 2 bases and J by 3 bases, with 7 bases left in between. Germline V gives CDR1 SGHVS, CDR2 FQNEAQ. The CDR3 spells CASSLSTYTGELFF. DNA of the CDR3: TGTGCCAGCAGCTTAAGCACCTACACCGGGGAGCTGTTTTTT.